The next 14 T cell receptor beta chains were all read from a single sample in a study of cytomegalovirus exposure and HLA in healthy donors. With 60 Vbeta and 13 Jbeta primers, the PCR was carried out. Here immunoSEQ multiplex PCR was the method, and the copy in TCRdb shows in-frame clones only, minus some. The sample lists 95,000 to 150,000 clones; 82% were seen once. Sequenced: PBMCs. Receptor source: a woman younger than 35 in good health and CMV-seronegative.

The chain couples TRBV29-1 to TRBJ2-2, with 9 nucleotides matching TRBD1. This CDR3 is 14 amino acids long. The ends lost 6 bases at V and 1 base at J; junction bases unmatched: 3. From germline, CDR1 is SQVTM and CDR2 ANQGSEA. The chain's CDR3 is CSVRTGVNTGELFF. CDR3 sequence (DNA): TGCAGCGTCCGGACAGGGGTGAACACCGGGGAGCTGTTTTTT.

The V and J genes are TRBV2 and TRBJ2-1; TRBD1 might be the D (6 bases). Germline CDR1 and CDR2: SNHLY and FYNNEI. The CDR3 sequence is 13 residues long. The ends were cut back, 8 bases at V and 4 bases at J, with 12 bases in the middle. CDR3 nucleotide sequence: TGTGCCAGCGGATTCGGACAGTACAATGAGCAGTTCTTC. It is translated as CASGFGQYNEQFF. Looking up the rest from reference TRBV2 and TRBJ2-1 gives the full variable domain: EPEVTQTPSHQVTQMGQEVILRCVPISNHLYFYWYRQILGQKVEFLVSFYNNEISEKSEIFDDQFSVERPDGSNFTLKIRSTKLEDSAMYFCASGFGQYNEQFFGPGTRLTVL.

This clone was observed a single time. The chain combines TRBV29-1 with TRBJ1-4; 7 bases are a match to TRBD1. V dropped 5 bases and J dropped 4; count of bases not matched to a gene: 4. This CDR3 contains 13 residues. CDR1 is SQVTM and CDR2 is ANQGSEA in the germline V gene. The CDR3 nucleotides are TGCAGCGTTCACCGGGACAGTAATGAAAAACTGTTTTTT. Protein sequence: CSVHRDSNEKLFF.

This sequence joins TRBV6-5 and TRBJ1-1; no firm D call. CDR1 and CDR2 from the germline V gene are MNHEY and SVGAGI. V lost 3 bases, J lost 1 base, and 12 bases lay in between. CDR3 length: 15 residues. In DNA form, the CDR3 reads TGTGCCAGCAGTTATGACCGGAGCGGGAACACTGAAGCTTTCTTT. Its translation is CASSYDRSGNTEAFF.

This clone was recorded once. Here the CDR3 reads CASSYSNPAHYGYTF. CDR3 DNA: TGTGCCAGCAGTTACTCGAACCCAGCGCACTATGGCTACACCTTC. This rearrangement joins TRBV6-6 to TRBJ1-2; D unresolved. CDR1 is MNHNY, CDR2 SVGAGI, per germline (reference sequence). V was cut by 0 bases and J by 3 bases, with 11 bases left in between. This CDR3 is built from 15 residues.

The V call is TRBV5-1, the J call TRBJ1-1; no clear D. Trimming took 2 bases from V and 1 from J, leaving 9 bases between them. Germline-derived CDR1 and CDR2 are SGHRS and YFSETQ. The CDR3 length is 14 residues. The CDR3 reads CASSFSAENTEAFF. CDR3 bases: TGCGCCAGCAGCTTCTCTGCGGAGAACACTGAAGCTTTCTTT. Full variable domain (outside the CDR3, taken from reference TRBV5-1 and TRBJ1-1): KAGVTQTPRYLIKTRGQQVTLSCSPISGHRSVSWYQQTPGQGLQFLFEYFSETQRNKGNFPGRFSGRQFSNSRSEMNVSTLELGDSALYLCASSFSAENTEAFFGQGTRLTVV.

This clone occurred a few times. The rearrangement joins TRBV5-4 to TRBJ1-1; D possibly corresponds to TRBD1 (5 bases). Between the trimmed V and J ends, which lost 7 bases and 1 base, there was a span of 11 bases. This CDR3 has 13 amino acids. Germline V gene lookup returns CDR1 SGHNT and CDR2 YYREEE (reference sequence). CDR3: CASLGDRNTEAFF. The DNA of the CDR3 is TGTGCCAGCTTAGGTGACAGGAACACTGAAGCTTTCTTT.

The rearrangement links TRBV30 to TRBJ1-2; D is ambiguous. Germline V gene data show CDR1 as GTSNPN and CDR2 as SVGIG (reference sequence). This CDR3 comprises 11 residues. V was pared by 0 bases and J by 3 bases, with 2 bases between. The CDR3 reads CAWSVYYGYTF. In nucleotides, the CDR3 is TGTGCCTGGAGTGTCTACTATGGCTACACCTTC.

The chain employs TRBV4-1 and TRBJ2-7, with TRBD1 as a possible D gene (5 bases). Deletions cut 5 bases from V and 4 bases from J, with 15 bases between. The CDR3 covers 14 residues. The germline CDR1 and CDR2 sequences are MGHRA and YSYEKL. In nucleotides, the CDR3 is TGCGCCAGCAGCGTACGACTCGACAGATACGAGCAGTACTTC. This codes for CASSVRLDRYEQYF.

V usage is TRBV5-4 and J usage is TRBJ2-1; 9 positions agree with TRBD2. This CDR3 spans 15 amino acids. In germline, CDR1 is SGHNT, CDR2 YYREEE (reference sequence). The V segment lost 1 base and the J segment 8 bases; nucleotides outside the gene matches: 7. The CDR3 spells CASSLSAGGGDEQFF. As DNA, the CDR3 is TGTGCCAGCAGCTTGTCGGCGGGAGGGGGTGATGAGCAGTTCTTC.

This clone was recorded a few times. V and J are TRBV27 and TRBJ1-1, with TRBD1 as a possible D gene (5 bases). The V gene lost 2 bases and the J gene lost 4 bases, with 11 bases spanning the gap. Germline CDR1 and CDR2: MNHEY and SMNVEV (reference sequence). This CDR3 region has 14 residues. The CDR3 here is CASSLRTGSTEAFF. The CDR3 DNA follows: TGTGCCAGCAGTTTACGCACAGGAAGCACTGAAGCTTTCTTT.

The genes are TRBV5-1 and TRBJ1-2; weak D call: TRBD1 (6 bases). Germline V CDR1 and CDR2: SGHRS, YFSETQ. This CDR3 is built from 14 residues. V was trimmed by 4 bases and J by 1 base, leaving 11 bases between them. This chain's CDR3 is CASSVGQSNYGYTF. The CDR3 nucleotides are TGCGCCAGCAGCGTAGGACAGAGTAACTATGGCTACACCTTC.

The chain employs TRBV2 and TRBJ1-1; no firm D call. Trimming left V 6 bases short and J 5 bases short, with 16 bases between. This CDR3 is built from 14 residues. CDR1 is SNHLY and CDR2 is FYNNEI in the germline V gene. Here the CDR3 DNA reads TGTGCCAGCAGAACCACCGGTACGAGAACTGAAGCTTTCTTT. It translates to CASRTTGTRTEAFF.

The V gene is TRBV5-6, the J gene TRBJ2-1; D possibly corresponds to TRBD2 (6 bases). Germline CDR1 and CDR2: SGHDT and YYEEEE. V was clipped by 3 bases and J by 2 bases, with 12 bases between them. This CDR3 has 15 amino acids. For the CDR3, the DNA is TGTGCCAGCAGCTCGGGACTGACGACCTACAATGAGCAGTTCTTC. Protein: CASSSGLTTYNEQFF.